Described below is a single T cell receptor beta chain sequence and its context. The CDR3 covers 15 residues. From germline, CDR1 is SEHNR and CDR2 FQNEAQ (reference sequence). Trimming left V 4 bases short and J 3 bases short, with 15 bases between. This specimen comes from a study of chemoradiotherapy in HPV16-positive cancers. Libraries were prepared by immunoSEQ multiplex PCR; TCRdb keeps only in-frame clonotypes and omits some of them. The sample lists tens of thousands of clones; 88% were seen once. The chain links TRBV7-9 to TRBJ1-2; D perhaps matches TRBD1 (5 bases). Material: blood, obtained from a patient who underwent chemoradiotherapy. The clonotype was recovered from a human donor with HPV-associated anogenital cancer. Here the CDR3 DNA reads TGTGCCAGCAGCTCGTTCACCAGGGTGGACTATGGCTACACCTTC. Its protein is CASSSFTRVDYGYTF.